These T cell receptor beta chains were read from a single sample in a study of blood T cells in healthy people across ages. TCRdb re-derived calls from the 5' RACE reads in MiXCR, one entry per CDR3 protein. The repertoire holds 700,000 or so distinct CDR3 sequences, 22% seen once, with around 21% in the top ten. The sample consisted of blood. These receptors were collected from a man in his 70s in good health. CDR3s include the opening cysteine and the closing phenylalanine or tryptophan. The order of the fields is CDR3 DNA, CDR3 protein, J gene, clone size, V gene, D gene. D genes are given only for firm matches. A row's size may be missing; if present it is once, few, many or a size class.

TGTGCCAGCAGCGCCGACAGGGGGGAATTTGACGAGCAGTACTTC | CASSADRGEFDEQYF | TRBJ2-7 | - | TRBV7-8 | TRBD1
TGTGCCAGTAGTGGAATAAGAGCCAAAAACATTCAGTACTTC | CASSGIRAKNIQYF | TRBJ2-4 | few | TRBV19 | -
TGCGCCAGCAGCCAGGACAACCCCCACAATGAGCAGTTCTTC | CASSQDNPHNEQFF | TRBJ2-1 | - | TRBV5-1 | -
TGTGCCAGCAGCCAACCGGGACAGGGGTCGGGTAATGAAAAACTGTTTTTT | CASSQPGQGSGNEKLFF | TRBJ1-4 | few | TRBV4-2 | TRBD1
TGTGCCACCAGCAACGGGCGCCAAGAGACCCAGTACTTC | CATSNGRQETQYF | TRBJ2-5 | few | TRBV15 | -
TGCAGTGCTAGCCCCGTTGGGGGGAGGGCCGGGGGGAGTACGCAGTATTTT | CSASPVGGRAGGSTQYF | TRBJ2-3 | - | TRBV20-1 | TRBD2
TGTGCCACCAGTGATTTGCGCGCGTCTGGCACAGATACGCAGTATTTT | CATSDLRASGTDTQYF | TRBJ2-3 | - | TRBV24-1 | -
TGTGCCAGCAGGACCGGGACAGGGCGGGGTGAAGCTTTCTTT | CASRTGTGRGEAFF | TRBJ1-1 | - | TRBV27 | TRBD1
TGTGCCACCAGCAGAGATCCGGGACAGGGGTTGTTTGGCACAGATACGCAGTATTTT | CATSRDPGQGLFGTDTQYF | TRBJ2-3 | - | TRBV15 | TRBD1
TGCGCCAGCAGTCTAGGACAGAGCTCTGGAAACACCATATATTTT | CASSLGQSSGNTIYF | TRBJ1-3 | many | TRBV4-1 | -
TGCAGCGTTGAATCGGGGACAGACCCTTATGGCTACACCTTC | CSVESGTDPYGYTF | TRBJ1-2 | - | TRBV29-1 | TRBD1
TGCAGTGCTAGAGATGTCTCGAGGATGCATGATGAAAAACTGTTTTTT | CSARDVSRMHDEKLFF | TRBJ1-4 | few | TRBV20-1 | -
TGTGCCAGCATTGGACAGGGCGACACTGAAGCTTTCTTT | CASIGQGDTEAFF | TRBJ1-1 | - | TRBV27 | TRBD1
TGTGCTAGTGGTTCGACAGGTCTTCGTCGGTCGGCCAAAAACATTCAGTACTTC | CASGSTGLRRSAKNIQYF | TRBJ2-4 | once | TRBV12-5 | -
TGTGCCAGCAGGGCTAGCGGGGGGATTTATGAGCAGTTCTTC | CASRASGGIYEQFF | TRBJ2-1 | - | TRBV2 | TRBD2
TGTGCCAGCAGTTTCTCAATCGGCTCTTTAAACACTGAAGCTTTCTTT | CASSFSIGSLNTEAFF | TRBJ1-1 | few | TRBV28 | -